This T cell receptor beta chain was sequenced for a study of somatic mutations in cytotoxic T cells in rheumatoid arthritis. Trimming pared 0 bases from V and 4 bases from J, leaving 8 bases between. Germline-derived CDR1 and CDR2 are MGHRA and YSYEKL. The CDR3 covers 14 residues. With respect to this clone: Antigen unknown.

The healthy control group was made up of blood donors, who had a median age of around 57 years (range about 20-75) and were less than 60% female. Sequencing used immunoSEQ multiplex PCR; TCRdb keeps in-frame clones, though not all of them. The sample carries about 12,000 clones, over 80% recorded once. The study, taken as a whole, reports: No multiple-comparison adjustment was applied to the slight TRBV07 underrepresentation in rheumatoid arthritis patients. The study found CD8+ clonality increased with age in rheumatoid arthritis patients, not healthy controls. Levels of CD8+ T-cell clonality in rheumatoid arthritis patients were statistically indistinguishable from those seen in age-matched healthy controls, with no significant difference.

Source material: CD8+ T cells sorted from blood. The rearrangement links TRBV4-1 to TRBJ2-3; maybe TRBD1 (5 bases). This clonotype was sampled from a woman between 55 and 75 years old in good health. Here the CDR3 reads CASSQETASDTQYF. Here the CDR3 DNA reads TGCGCCAGCAGCCAAGAGACAGCGTCAGATACGCAGTATTTT.